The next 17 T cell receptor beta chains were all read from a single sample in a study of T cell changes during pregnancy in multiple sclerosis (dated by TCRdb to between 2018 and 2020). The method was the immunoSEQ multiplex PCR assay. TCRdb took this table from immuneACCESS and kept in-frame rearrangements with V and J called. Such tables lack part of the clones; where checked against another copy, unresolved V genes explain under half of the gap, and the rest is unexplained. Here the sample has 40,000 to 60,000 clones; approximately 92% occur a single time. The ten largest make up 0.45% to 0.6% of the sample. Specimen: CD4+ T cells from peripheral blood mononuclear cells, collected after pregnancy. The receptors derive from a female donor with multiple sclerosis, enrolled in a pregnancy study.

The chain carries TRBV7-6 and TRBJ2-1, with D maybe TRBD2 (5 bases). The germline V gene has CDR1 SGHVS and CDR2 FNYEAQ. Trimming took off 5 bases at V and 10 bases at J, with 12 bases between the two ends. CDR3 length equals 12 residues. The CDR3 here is CASSPSPAEQFF. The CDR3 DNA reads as TGTGCCAGCAGCCCTAGCCCCGCGGAGCAGTTCTTC.

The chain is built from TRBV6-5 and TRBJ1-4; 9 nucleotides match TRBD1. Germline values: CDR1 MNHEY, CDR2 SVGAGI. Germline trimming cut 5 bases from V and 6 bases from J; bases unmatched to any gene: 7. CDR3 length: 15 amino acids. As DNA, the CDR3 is TGTGCCAGCAGTACAGGGGGCCCGGCGGATGAAAAACTGTTTTTT. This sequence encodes CASSTGGPADEKLFF.

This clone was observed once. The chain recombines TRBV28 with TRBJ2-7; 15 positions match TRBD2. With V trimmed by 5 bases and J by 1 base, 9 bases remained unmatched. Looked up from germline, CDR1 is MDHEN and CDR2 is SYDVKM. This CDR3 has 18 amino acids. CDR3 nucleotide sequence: TGTGCCAGCAGTCTTAGGACTAGCGGGAGGGCCAGGTCCTACGAGCAGTACTTC. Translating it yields CASSLRTSGRARSYEQYF. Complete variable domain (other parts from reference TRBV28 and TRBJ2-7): DVKVTQSSRYLVKRTGEKVFLECVQDMDHENMFWYRQDPGLGLRLIYFSYDVKMKEKGDIPEGYSVSREKKERFSLILESASTNQTSMYLCASSLRTSGRARSYEQYFGPGTRLTVT.

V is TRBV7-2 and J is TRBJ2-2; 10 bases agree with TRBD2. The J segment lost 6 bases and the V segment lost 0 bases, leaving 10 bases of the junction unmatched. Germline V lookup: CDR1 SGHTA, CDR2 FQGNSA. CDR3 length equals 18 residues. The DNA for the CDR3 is TGTGCCAGCAGCTTAGCTGCTGTGGCTAGCGGGAGTTCCGGGGAGCTGTTTTTT. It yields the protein CASSLAAVASGSSGELFF.

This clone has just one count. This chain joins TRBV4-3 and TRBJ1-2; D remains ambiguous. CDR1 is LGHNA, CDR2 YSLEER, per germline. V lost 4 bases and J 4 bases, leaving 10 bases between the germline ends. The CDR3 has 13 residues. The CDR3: CASSRTSFYGYTF. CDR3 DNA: TGCGCCAGCAGCCGAACGAGTTTCTATGGCTACACCTTC.

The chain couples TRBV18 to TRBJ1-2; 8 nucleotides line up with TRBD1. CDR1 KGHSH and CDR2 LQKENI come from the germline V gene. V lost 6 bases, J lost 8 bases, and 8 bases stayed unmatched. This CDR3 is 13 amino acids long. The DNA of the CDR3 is TGTGCCAGCTCTCCGGACAGGGAGTACGGCTACACCTTC. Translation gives CASSPDREYGYTF. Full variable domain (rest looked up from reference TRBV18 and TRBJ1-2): NAGVMQNPRHLVRRRGQEARLRCSPMKGHSHVYWYRQLPEEGLKFMVYLQKENIIDESGMPKERFSAEFPKEGPSILRIQQVVRGDSAAYFCASSPDREYGYTFGSGTRLTVV.

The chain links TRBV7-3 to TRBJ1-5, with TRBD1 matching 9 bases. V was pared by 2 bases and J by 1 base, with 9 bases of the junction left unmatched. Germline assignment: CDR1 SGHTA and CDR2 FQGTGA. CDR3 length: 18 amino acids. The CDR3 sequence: CASSLPLTGGRSNQPQHF. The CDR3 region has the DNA TGTGCCAGCAGCTTACCCTTGACAGGGGGACGGAGCAATCAGCCCCAGCATTTT. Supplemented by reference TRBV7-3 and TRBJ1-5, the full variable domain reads GAGVSQTPSNKVTEKGKYVELRCDPISGHTALYWYRQSLGQGPEFLIYFQGTGAADDSGLPNDRFFAVRPEGSVSTLKIQRTERGDSAVYLCASSLPLTGGRSNQPQHFGDGTRLSIL.

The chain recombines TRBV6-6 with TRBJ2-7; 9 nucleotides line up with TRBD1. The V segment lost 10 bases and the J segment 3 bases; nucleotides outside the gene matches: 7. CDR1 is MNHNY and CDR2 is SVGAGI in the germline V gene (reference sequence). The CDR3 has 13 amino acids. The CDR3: CATDRGEGYEQYF. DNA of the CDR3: TGTGCCACCGACAGGGGGGAGGGCTACGAGCAGTACTTC.

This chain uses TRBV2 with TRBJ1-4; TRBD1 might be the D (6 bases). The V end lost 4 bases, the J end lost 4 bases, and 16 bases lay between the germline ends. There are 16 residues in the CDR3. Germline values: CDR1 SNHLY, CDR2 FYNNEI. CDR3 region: CASSATRTDGNEKLFF. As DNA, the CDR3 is TGTGCCAGCAGTGCTACTAGGACAGATGGTAATGAAAAACTGTTTTTT.

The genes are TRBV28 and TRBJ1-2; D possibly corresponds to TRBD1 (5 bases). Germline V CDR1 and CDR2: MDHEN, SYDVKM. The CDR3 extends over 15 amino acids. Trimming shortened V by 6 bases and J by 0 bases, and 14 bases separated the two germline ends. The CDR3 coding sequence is TGTGCCAGCAGAAATCAGGGTTTTTCTAACTATGGCTACACCTTC. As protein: CASRNQGFSNYGYTF.

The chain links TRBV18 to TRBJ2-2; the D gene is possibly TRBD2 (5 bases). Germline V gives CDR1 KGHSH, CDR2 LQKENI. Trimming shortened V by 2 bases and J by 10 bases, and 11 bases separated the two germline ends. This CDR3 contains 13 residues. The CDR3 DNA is TGTGCCAGCTCACCAAGTCTAGCAACGGAGCTGTTTTTT. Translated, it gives CASSPSLATELFF.

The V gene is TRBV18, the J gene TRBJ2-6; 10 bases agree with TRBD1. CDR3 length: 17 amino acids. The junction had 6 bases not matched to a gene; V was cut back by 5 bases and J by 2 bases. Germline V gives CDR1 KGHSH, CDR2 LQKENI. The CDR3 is CASSDRDRGPGANVLTF. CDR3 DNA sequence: TGTGCCAGCTCAGACCGGGACAGGGGTCCTGGGGCCAACGTCCTGACTTTC.

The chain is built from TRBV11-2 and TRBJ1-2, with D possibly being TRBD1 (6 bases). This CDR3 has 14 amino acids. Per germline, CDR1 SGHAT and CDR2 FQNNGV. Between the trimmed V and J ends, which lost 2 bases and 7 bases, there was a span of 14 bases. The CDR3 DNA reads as TGTGCCAGCAGCTTACCAGGGGTGAAAGGTGGCTACACCTTC. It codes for CASSLPGVKGGYTF.

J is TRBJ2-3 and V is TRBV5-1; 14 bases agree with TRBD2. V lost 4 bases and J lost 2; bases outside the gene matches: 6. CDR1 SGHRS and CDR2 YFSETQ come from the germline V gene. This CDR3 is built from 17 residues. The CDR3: CASSPGLAGVITDTQYF. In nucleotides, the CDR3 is TGCGCCAGCAGCCCGGGACTAGCGGGAGTGATCACAGATACGCAGTATTTT.

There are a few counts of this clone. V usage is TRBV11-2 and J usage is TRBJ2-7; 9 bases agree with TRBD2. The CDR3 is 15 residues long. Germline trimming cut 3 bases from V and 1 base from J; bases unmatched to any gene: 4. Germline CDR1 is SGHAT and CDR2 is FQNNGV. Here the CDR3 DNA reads TGTGCCAGCAGCTTTGGACTAGCGATTTCCTACGAGCAGTACTTC. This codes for CASSFGLAISYEQYF. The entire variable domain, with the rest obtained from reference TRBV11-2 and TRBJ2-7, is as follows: EAGVAQSPRYKIIEKRQSVAFWCNPISGHATLYWYQQILGQGPKLLIQFQNNGVVDDSQLPKDRFSAERLKGVDSTLKIQPAKLEDSAVYLCASSFGLAISYEQYFGPGTRLTVT.

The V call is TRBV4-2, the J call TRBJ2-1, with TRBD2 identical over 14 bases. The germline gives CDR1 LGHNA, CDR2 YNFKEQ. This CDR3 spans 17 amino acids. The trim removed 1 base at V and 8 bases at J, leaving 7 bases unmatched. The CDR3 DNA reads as TGTGCCAGCAGCCAAGGGGTGGGGACTAGCGGGAGCTATGAGCAGTTCTTC. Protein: CASSQGVGTSGSYEQFF.

The CDR3 nucleotides are TGTGCCAGCAGTTTCACAGGGGGCGCGGTCGACGAGCAGTTCTTC. It specifies CASSFTGGAVDEQFF. The chain uses TRBV27 and TRBJ2-1, with 9 positions matching TRBD1. The junction had 10 bases not matched to a gene; V was cut back by 3 bases and J by 10 bases. Germline V gene data show CDR1 as MNHEY and CDR2 as SMNVEV (reference sequence). There are 15 residues in the CDR3.